The source of this T cell receptor beta chain is a study of CD8 T cells in ankylosing spondylitis. TCRdb used MiXCR to reprocess the 5' RACE reads, holding one entry per CDR3 protein. The data contain about 150,000 distinct CDR3 sequences, 40% to 50% of them singletons. The receptor was derived from a male donor with ankylosing spondylitis. The sequenced sample was synovial fluid, either unsorted or a sorted T cell fraction (not recorded which).

The chain's CDR3 is CASSSIIGGWKTQYF. DNA for the CDR3: TGTGCCAGCAGTTCTATTATTGGGGGGTGGAAGACCCAGTACTTC. This chain connects TRBV12-3 or TRBV12-4 to TRBJ2-5; D perhaps matches TRBD2 (6 bases). Trimming left V 4 bases short and J 6 bases short, with 18 bases between. The CDR3 totals 15 residues.